The 18 T cell receptor beta chains below were found in one sample sequenced in a study of vaccination and CD4 T cells after COVID-19. The antigens these receptors bind are not known. Treatment defined: approximately 9-day PBMC culture with coronavirus spike peptide pools or control peptides (ViraFEST assay). Those CD4+ T cells from the unexposed donor predate the COVID-19 pandemic (2011-2018). The assay that was used to sequence DNA from cultured CD4+ T cells was the Oncomine TCR Beta short-read assay. TCRdb re-analysed the PCR reads in MiXCR, keeping a single row per CDR3 protein. Altogether about 5,700 distinct CDR3 sequences are present, less than 35% being singletons, with the ten largest covering approximately 17%. The sample taken for sequencing was CD4+ T cells from blood, cultured in vitro. The receptors stem from a human donor in good health.

This clonotype was observed a few times. V gene TRBV4-2 combines with J gene TRBJ2-3; TRBD2 matches 9 bases. Germline lookup yields CDR1 LGHNA and CDR2 YNFKEQ. The CDR3 spans 15 residues. J gave up 4 bases and V 0 bases, and 2 bases lay outside the gene matches. CDR3: CASSQERGGPDTQYF. CDR3 DNA: TGTGCCAGCAGCCAAGAGCGGGGGGGCCCAGATACGCAGTATTTT.

The chain carries TRBV6-2 or TRBV6-3 and TRBJ1-6; possible D gene TRBD1, 6 bases. Germline-derived CDR1 and CDR2 are MNHEY and SVGEGT. V gave up 6 bases and J gave up 0 bases, with 21 bases separating them. The CDR3 is 19 residues long. In DNA, the CDR3 is TGTGCCAGCAGCCATGGGGGCCCGATTTTAAGCTCCTATAATTCACCCCTCCACTTT. As protein: CASSHGGPILSSYNSPLHF.

The sample holds a few counts of this clonotype. The CDR3 loop reads CSALSNSGLQETQYF. CDR3 nucleotides: TGCAGTGCTTTATCCAACTCGGGACTCCAAGAGACCCAGTACTTC. J is TRBJ2-5 and V is TRBV20-1; maybe TRBD2 (6 bases). The germline CDR1 and CDR2 sequences are DFQATT and SNEGSKA (reference sequence). The germline V and J ends were trimmed by 5 bases and 1 base, with 17 bases remaining between them. The CDR3 has 15 residues.

This clonotype showed up just a few times. This chain links TRBV5-1 with TRBJ2-7, with TRBD2 matching over 8 bases. The junction had 9 bases not matched to a gene; V was cut back by 4 bases and J by 3 bases. The CDR3 is 15 amino acids. Germline CDR1 and CDR2: SGHRS and YFSETQ. The DNA for the CDR3 is TGCGCCAGCAGCCGGGGGGCTAGCGGGTACTACGAGCAGTACTTC. This codes for CASSRGASGYYEQYF.

Relative to its sample, this clonotype is medium-sized (0.01 to 0.1%). In DNA, the CDR3 is TGTGCCAGCAGCCCCTGGACTGGGGGGGCACAGCCCCAGCATTTT. Its protein is CASSPWTGGAQPQHF. This chain links TRBV7-2 with TRBJ1-5; tentatively, D is TRBD1 (6 bases). Trimming took 5 bases from V and 7 from J, leaving 18 bases between them. The V gene's germline CDR1 is SGHTA and CDR2 FQGNSA. This CDR3 has 15 amino acids.

This clonotype was seen a few times. In nucleotides, the CDR3 is TGTGCCTGGACCCCCCAGGGGGATTCACCCCTCCACTTT. This gives the protein CAWTPQGDSPLHF. The rearrangement joins TRBV30 to TRBJ1-6, with TRBD1 matching over 7 bases. The CDR3 spans 13 residues. Germline CDR1 reads GTSNPN; CDR2 reads SVGIG (reference sequence). Germline trimming cut 4 bases from V and 8 bases from J; bases unmatched to any gene: 5.

This clonotype showed up just a few times. The rearrangement uses TRBV7-9 and TRBJ1-1; D is uncertain. CDR1 and CDR2 (germline): SEHNR, FQNEAQ (reference sequence). With 3 bases removed from V and 1 base from J, the gap between germline ends came to 0 bases. The CDR3 runs to 11 residues. CDR3 DNA: TGTGCCAGCAGCTTGAACACTGAAGCTTTCTTT. Translating gives CASSLNTEAFF.

The chain couples TRBV7-7 to TRBJ2-5; D is ambiguous. The germline V gene has CDR1 SSHAT and CDR2 FNYEAQ (reference sequence). This CDR3 has 12 residues. The V end was cut by 5 bases, the J end by 3 bases, with 7 bases between. The CDR3, as DNA: TGTGCCAGCAGCCAAGGGAAAGAGACCCAGTACTTC. It codes for CASSQGKETQYF.

This clonotype was counted only a few times. V usage is TRBV6-2 or TRBV6-3 and J usage is TRBJ1-5, with 7 bases lining up with TRBD1. J lost 0 bases, V lost 7 bases, and 9 bases had no gene match. Germline assignment: CDR1 MNHEY and CDR2 SVGEGT. The CDR3 has 16 amino acids. The CDR3 loop reads CASIADRRYSNQPQHF. The CDR3 DNA follows: TGTGCCAGCATTGCGGACAGGAGGTATAGCAATCAGCCCCAGCATTTT.

The gene calls are TRBV7-9 and TRBJ1-1; D not certain. V was pared by 7 bases and J by 1 base, with 13 bases between. CDR1 and CDR2 (germline): SEHNR, FQNEAQ (reference sequence). The CDR3 extends over 14 amino acids. CDR3 sequence: CASTSGGRNTEAFF. DNA for the CDR3: TGTGCCAGCACTAGCGGCGGTCGGAACACTGAAGCTTTCTTT.

This clonotype turned up a few times. The chain employs TRBV20-1 and TRBJ1-1, with TRBD1 identical over 10 bases. Germline CDR1 and CDR2: DFQATT and SNEGSKA (reference sequence). This CDR3 has 14 amino acids. V gave up 6 bases and J gave up 3 bases; unmatched junction bases: 7. CDR3 protein: CSAPDRGWDTEAFF. Written as DNA, the CDR3 is TGCAGTGCCCCGGACAGGGGGTGGGACACTGAAGCTTTCTTT.

The J gene is TRBJ1-6, the V gene TRBV5-4, with D tentatively TRBD1 (5 bases). The CDR3 runs to 14 residues. Trimming shortened V by 1 base and J by 7 bases, and 9 bases separated the two germline ends. Germline lookup yields CDR1 SGHNT and CDR2 YYREEE (reference sequence). CDR3 protein: CASSLTGLNSPLHF. The CDR3 region has the DNA TGTGCCAGCAGCTTGACAGGCCTAAATTCACCCCTCCACTTT.

This chain's CDR3 is CASSESLGGVYNEQFF. CDR3 in DNA: TGCGCCAGCAGTGAGTCGTTGGGGGGCGTCTACAATGAGCAGTTCTTC. The chain couples TRBV10-1 to TRBJ2-1, with D perhaps being TRBD1 or TRBD2 (6 bases each). This CDR3 contains 16 residues. Germline CDR1 and CDR2: WNHNN and SYGVQD (reference sequence). Trimming took 0 bases from V and 3 from J, leaving 12 bases between them.

By share, this clonotype ranks as medium-sized. The chain is built from TRBV6-1 and TRBJ1-2; 7 positions match TRBD1. The V gene end was trimmed by 6 bases and the J gene end by 8 bases; junction bases not matched to a gene: 9. CDR3 length equals 13 residues. Germline-derived CDR1 and CDR2 are MNHNS and SASEGT. DNA of the CDR3: TGTGCCAGCAGCTCGACAGGGCCGGGAGGCTACACCTTC. Its translation is CASSSTGPGGYTF.

V and J are TRBV19 and TRBJ1-2; the D gene is possibly TRBD1 (5 bases). The CDR3 spans 12 residues. The ends were cut back, 7 bases at V and 6 bases at J, with 12 bases in the middle. CDR1 is LNHDA, CDR2 SQIVND, per germline (reference sequence). The chain's CDR3 is CASTEGKNGYTF. The CDR3 DNA reads as TGTGCCAGTACCGAGGGGAAAAATGGCTACACCTTC.

By sample fraction, this clonotype is medium-sized (0.01 to 0.1%). The chain carries TRBV6-5 and TRBJ1-1; D remains unclear. The length of the CDR3 is 12 residues. V was shortened by 2 bases and J by 7 bases, with 8 bases between the two germline ends. Germline V gives CDR1 MNHEY, CDR2 SVGAGI. CDR3 nucleotides: TGTGCCAGCAGTTACGGTCTGGGTGAAGCTTTCTTT. The encoded protein is CASSYGLGEAFF.

The chain is built from TRBV5-1 and TRBJ2-1; D uncertain. CDR3 length equals 14 residues. Germline V gene sequence: CDR1 SGHRS, CDR2 YFSETQ. Between the trimmed V and J ends, which lost 0 bases and 1 base, there was a span of 5 bases. For the CDR3, the DNA is TGCGCCAGCAGCTTGGCGGATTCCTACAATGAGCAGTTCTTC. It translates to CASSLADSYNEQFF.

The chain couples TRBV6-1 to TRBJ2-7; D assignment may be TRBD1 or TRBD2 (5 bases each). Trimming pared 10 bases from V and 7 bases from J, leaving 20 bases between. This CDR3 has 13 residues. CDR1 and CDR2 (germline): MNHNS, SASEGT. The DNA of the CDR3 is TGTGCCAACTCCCGGGACCCATCTCGGGAGCAGTACTTC. Amino acid sequence: CANSRDPSREQYF.